Each of the 27 T cell receptor beta chains below was sequenced from the same sample in a study of regulatory T cells in long-lasting Graves disease. Indicated time point: newly diagnosed GD, antithyroid drugs for less than 3 months. Isolated PBMC RNA provided the starting material for the TCR library. Building the TCR beta libraries relied on iRepertoire HTBI primers, and CDR3 regions underwent Arm-PCR. TCRdb reprocessed the multiplex PCR reads with MiXCR, giving one entry per CDR3 protein. The sample shows approximately 300,000 distinct CDR3 sequences, about a sixth of them seen only once. The sequenced sample was peripheral blood mononuclear cells (PBMCs), obtained at new diagnosis, from a patient treated with antithyroid drugs. The source is a female donor with Graves disease.

J is TRBJ2-3 and V is TRBV12-3 or TRBV12-4, with D uncertain. The CDR3 is made up of 15 amino acids. Trimming shortened V by 3 bases and J by 5 bases, and 15 bases separated the two germline ends. The chain's CDR3 is CASSFGDTDVDTQYF. CDR3 bases: TGTGCCAGCAGTTTTGGGGATACTGATGTAGATACGCAGTATTTT.

This clonotype was seen ten or more times. The CDR3 region is CSAKGTNLHVEQFF. The DNA for the CDR3 is TGCAGTGCTAAAGGGACTAACCTTCATGTTGAGCAGTTCTTC. The gene calls are TRBV20-1 and TRBJ2-1, with 7 bases fitting TRBD2. The CDR3 consists of 14 residues. Germline lookup yields CDR1 DFQATT and CDR2 SNEGSKA (reference sequence). J was trimmed by 9 bases and V by 4 bases; bases with no gene match: 12.

This clonotype was recorded at least ten times. The chain employs TRBV10-2 and TRBJ1-1, with D possibly TRBD1 on 5 matching bases. There are 14 residues in the CDR3. Per the germline V gene, CDR1 is WSHSY and CDR2 is SAAADI. The germline V and J ends were trimmed by 6 bases and 3 bases, with 14 bases remaining between them. The CDR3, as DNA: TGCGCCAGCAGATATGTGGGGCTGGACACTGAAGCTTTCTTT. This translates into CASRYVGLDTEAFF.

This clonotype was seen ten or more times. This chain uses TRBV2 with TRBJ1-5; D is undetermined. Per the germline V gene, CDR1 is SNHLY and CDR2 is FYNNEI. CDR3 length equals 12 residues. Trimming left V 5 bases short and J 7 bases short, with 9 bases between. CDR3: CASSFSGQPQHF. CDR3 DNA: TGTGCCAGCAGTTTCTCCGGACAGCCCCAGCATTTT.

This clonotype was observed at least ten times. This chain joins TRBV7-9 and TRBJ2-3, with D possibly being TRBD1 (5 bases). The CDR3 length is 15 residues. V was shortened by 3 bases and J by 4 bases, with 14 bases between the two germline ends. Looked up from germline, CDR1 is SEHNR and CDR2 is FQNEAQ (reference sequence). The CDR3 reads CASSFPAGSPDTQYF. The DNA of the CDR3 is TGTGCCAGCAGCTTCCCAGCAGGGTCCCCAGATACGCAGTATTTT.

The chain employs TRBV19 and TRBJ1-1; no clear D. Germline CDR1 is LNHDA and CDR2 is SQIVND (reference sequence). The length of the CDR3 is 14 residues. The CDR3 DNA reads TGTGCAACCCGGTCCCGCGGGCAGACCTGGGGAGCTTTCTTT. It translates to CATRSRGQTWGAFF.

As for this clonotype: The junction does not match germline at one end; this may be a read error. The chain employs TRBV6-5 and TRBJ2-5, with 9 nucleotides matching TRBD2. CDR1 is MNHEY, CDR2 SVGAGI, per germline. The CDR3 extends over 14 amino acids. The CDR3 DNA reads TGTTCCAGCAGTCGAGTGGCGGGAGGGAAGACCCAGTACTTC. It yields the protein CSSSRVAGGKTQYF.

This clonotype was counted at least ten times. The chain combines TRBV20-1 with TRBJ2-1, with TRBD2 matching over 12 bases. Trimming at V came to 6 bases and at J to 2 bases, leaving 8 bases not matched to a gene. This CDR3 has 16 amino acids. Germline assignment: CDR1 DFQATT and CDR2 SNEGSKA (reference sequence). The CDR3 region is CSAQTSGRTTYNEQFF. The CDR3 region has the DNA TGCAGTGCCCAGACTAGCGGGAGAACCACCTACAATGAGCAGTTCTTC.

This clonotype was counted at least ten times. V is TRBV14 and J is TRBJ2-5, with D uncertain. Germline lookup yields CDR1 SGHDN and CDR2 FVKESK. V shed 1 base and J shed 2 bases, with 11 bases lying between them. The CDR3 sequence is 15 residues long. In DNA, the CDR3 is TGTGCCAGCAGCCAAGGGTTCAGTTATCAAGAGACCCAGTACTTC. It is translated as CASSQGFSYQETQYF.

This clonotype has at least ten counts. This chain joins TRBV30 and TRBJ1-5; possibly TRBD1 for D (6 bases). This CDR3 is built from 15 residues. Germline V lookup: CDR1 GTSNPN, CDR2 SVGIG (reference sequence). Trimming shortened V by 1 base and J by 2 bases, and 12 bases separated the two germline ends. CDR3 bases: TGTGCCTGGAGTGGGGGGGCCGGCGGCAATCAGCCCCAGCATTTT. Protein product: CAWSGGAGGNQPQHF.

A remark on this clonotype: This likely traces to a read error, being one base from a far larger clone. V gene TRBV7-2 combines with J gene TRBJ2-1, with D unclear. CDR1 SGHTA and CDR2 FQGNSA come from the germline V gene. CDR3 length: 13 amino acids. This chain's CDR3 is CASSLARYNGQFF. DNA of the CDR3: TGTGCCAGCAGCTTAGCACGATACAATGGGCAGTTCTTC. Drawing the rest from reference TRBV7-2 and TRBJ2-1, the complete variable domain is GAGVSQSPSNKVTEKGKDVELRCDPISGHTALYWYRQSLGQGLEFLIYFQGNSAPDKSGLPSDRFSAERTGGSVSTLTIQRTQQEDSAVYLCASSLARYNGQFFGPGTRLTVL.

This clonotype appeared many times. The rearrangement joins TRBV18 to TRBJ2-2; D is perhaps TRBD2 (6 bases). Germline V CDR1 and CDR2: KGHSH, LQKENI. Trimming shortened V by 4 bases and J by 5 bases, and 11 bases separated the two germline ends. The CDR3 totals 14 residues. CDR3 amino acids: CASSRLVSTGELFF. The CDR3 DNA sequence: TGTGCCAGCTCACGACTAGTTTCAACCGGGGAGCTGTTTTTT.

V usage is TRBV9 and J usage is TRBJ1-2, with D tentatively TRBD1 (6 bases). Germline values: CDR1 SGDLS, CDR2 YYNGEE. This CDR3 spans 16 amino acids. Deletions cut 3 bases from V and 8 bases from J, with 23 bases between. The CDR3 is CASSARTDQPSRGYTF. The DNA for the CDR3 is TGTGCCAGCAGCGCCAGGACAGACCAACCTTCAAGGGGCTACACCTTC.

The genes are TRBV13 and TRBJ2-2; 9 nucleotides align to TRBD1. Per the germline V gene, CDR1 is PRHDT and CDR2 is FYEKMQ (reference sequence). The V segment lost 5 bases and the J segment 3 bases; nucleotides outside the gene matches: 4. The CDR3 has 15 residues. CDR3 region: CASSDRGFDTGELFF. The DNA for the CDR3 is TGTGCCAGCAGCGACAGGGGGTTCGACACCGGGGAGCTGTTTTTT.

This clonotype was observed many times. The chain joins TRBV6-1 to TRBJ1-1, with D perhaps TRBD1 (5 bases). Germline CDR1 is MNHNS and CDR2 is SASEGT. Trimming took off 2 bases at V and 4 bases at J, with 11 bases between the two ends. There are 14 residues in the CDR3. The CDR3 nucleotides are TGTGCCAGCAGTGAACGCGGGGGTGGCACTGAAGCTTTCTTT. As protein: CASSERGGGTEAFF.

The V call is TRBV15, the J call TRBJ2-5; 7 bases are shared with TRBD2. Per germline, CDR1 LNHNV and CDR2 YYDKDF (reference sequence). The CDR3 is made up of 16 amino acids. Trimming at V came to 1 base and at J to 3 bases, leaving 8 bases not matched to a gene. The DNA of the CDR3 is TGTGCCACCAGCAGAGGGGGGGGATATGGGGAAGAGACCCAGTACTTC. As protein: CATSRGGGYGEETQYF.

The table lists this clonotype with a few counts. The chain uses TRBV5-1 and TRBJ2-7, with 11 positions matching TRBD2. The CDR3 spans 15 residues. Germline V CDR1 and CDR2: SGHRS, YFSETQ. V shed 4 bases and J 3 bases; nucleotides not matched to a gene: 6. The CDR3 is CASSPTSGNDYEQYF. The CDR3, as DNA: TGCGCCAGCAGCCCGACTAGCGGGAATGACTACGAGCAGTACTTC.

This clonotype was counted at least ten times. This rearrangement joins TRBV3-1 to TRBJ2-1; D ambiguous. This CDR3 is 15 amino acids long. Germline V CDR1 and CDR2: LGHDT, YNNKEL (reference sequence). Trimming took 2 bases from V and 2 from J, leaving 10 bases between them. The CDR3: CASSQRGGTYNEQFF. CDR3 nucleotide sequence: TGTGCCAGCAGCCAACGTGGCGGCACCTACAATGAGCAGTTCTTC.

In this sample, this clonotype turned up a few times. V gene TRBV7-2 combines with J gene TRBJ1-4; the match to TRBD1 covers 7 bases. J was trimmed by 7 bases and V by 2 bases; bases with no gene match: 10. The germline V gene has CDR1 SGHTA and CDR2 FQGNSA. The CDR3 extends over 16 amino acids. CDR3 in amino acids: CASSLILGRGFEKLFF. CDR3 in DNA: TGTGCCAGCAGCTTAATCCTTGGCAGGGGGTTTGAAAAACTGTTTTTT.

Many counts were recorded for this clonotype. The rearrangement uses TRBV20-1 and TRBJ2-1, with 7 bases lining up with TRBD1. After removal of 1 base from V and 4 bases from J, the junction contained 7 bases not matched to a gene. The CDR3 is 15 amino acids. Germline V lookup: CDR1 DFQATT, CDR2 SNEGSKA (reference sequence). The CDR3 nucleotides are TGCAGTGCTAGAGCCCCAGGGGGACGTTACAATGAGCAGTTCTTC. Its translation: CSARAPGGRYNEQFF.

Regarding this clonotype: A read error may produce the germline difference seen at one junction end. The chain joins TRBV11-2 to TRBJ2-7; the D is unclear. This CDR3 is 14 amino acids long. Germline loops: CDR1 SGHAT, CDR2 FQNNGV. Here the CDR3 DNA reads TGTGTCAGCAGCTTAGAAGCCTCCGGGTACGAGCAGTACTTC. Its protein is CVSSLEASGYEQYF.

This clonotype was seen many times. This chain uses TRBV2 with TRBJ1-4; D unclear. The V gene's germline CDR1 is SNHLY and CDR2 FYNNEI. CDR3 size: 13 residues. V gave up 7 bases and J gave up 8 bases, with 14 bases separating them. CDR3 in amino acids: CASNPTPGEKLFF. The CDR3 region has the DNA TGTGCCAGCAACCCCACTCCCGGAGAAAAACTGTTTTTT. Using reference TRBV2 and TRBJ1-4 for the parts outside the CDR3, the full variable domain is EPEVTQTPSHQVTQMGQEVILRCVPISNHLYFYWYRQILGQKVEFLVSFYNNEISEKSEIFDDQFSVERPDGSNFTLKIRSTKLEDSAMYFCASNPTPGEKLFFGSGTQLSVL.

In DNA form, the CDR3 reads TGCAGCGTGGGGCGACTAGCGGGAGTATCCGAGCAGTACTTC. Amino acid sequence: CSVGRLAGVSEQYF. V usage is TRBV29-1 and J usage is TRBJ2-7, with TRBD2 identical over 12 bases. Per the germline V gene, CDR1 is SQVTM and CDR2 is ANQGSEA. The CDR3 has 14 residues. With 6 bases clipped from V and 6 bases from J, the junction kept 9 bases outside the gene matches.

V is TRBV7-9 and J is TRBJ2-7, with TRBD1 as a possible D gene (5 bases). The CDR3 is 15 amino acids. In germline, CDR1 is SEHNR, CDR2 FQNEAQ (reference sequence). V was clipped by 4 bases and J by 5 bases, with 18 bases between them. The CDR3 DNA is TGTGCCAGCAGCTCTCCGAGACAGAATGAGAACGAGCAGTACTTC. It codes for CASSSPRQNENEQYF.

The chain joins TRBV19 to TRBJ2-2; perhaps TRBD2 as D (6 bases). CDR1 LNHDA and CDR2 SQIVND come from the germline V gene (reference sequence). CDR3 length equals 15 residues. Trimming pared 6 bases from V and 7 bases from J, leaving 18 bases between. The CDR3 DNA reads as TGTGCCAGTAGCCGAACACAAGCGGGCGGCGGGGAGCTGTTTTTT. Its protein is CASSRTQAGGGELFF.

This clonotype was seen ten or more times. The V and J genes are TRBV6-1 and TRBJ2-1; TRBD2 might be the D (6 bases). In germline, CDR1 is MNHNS, CDR2 SASEGT. The CDR3 is made up of 14 amino acids. The V and J ends lost 7 bases and 3 bases respectively, with 13 bases between them. DNA of the CDR3: TGTGCCAGCATTAATAGCGGCTACTACAATGAGCAGTTCTTC. Encoded protein: CASINSGYYNEQFF.

This chain joins TRBV24-1 and TRBJ1-4; D ambiguous. The CDR3 contains 13 residues. Deletions cut 3 bases from V and 7 bases from J, with 8 bases between. Germline V gene data show CDR1 as KGHDR and CDR2 as SFDVKD. CDR3 residues: CATSDGRGEKLFF. DNA of the CDR3: TGTGCCACCAGTGATGGGAGAGGTGAAAAACTGTTTTTT.